This T cell receptor (beta chain) stems from a study of monozygotic twins with inflammatory bowel disease. Findings and limits, study-wide: No one strong IBD-associated signal or clonotype was supported.

Germline V gene data show CDR1 as SGHTA and CDR2 as FQGNSA. The CDR3 has 12 amino acids. Every sample had its cDNA made across eight separate reactions. Researchers put TCRalpha and TCRbeta cDNA through two nested PCRs lasting approximately 16 and 9 cycles. Each CDR3 protein gets one entry in TCRdb, which reprocessed the 5' RACE reads and gives no DNA. The data include about 330,000 distinct CDR3 sequences; the top ten clones carry 2% to 2.5%. About this clonotype itself: Its antigen is still unknown.

This clonotype originated in a human donor with ulcerative colitis or Crohn's disease, or a healthy co-twin of an affected twin (not recorded which). Material for sequencing was blood. This chain connects TRBV7-2 to TRBJ2-1; TCRdb outputs TRBD1, but without DNA this stays unchecked. CDR3 amino acids: CASSKTGYEQFF.